These 18 T cell receptor beta chains were sequenced from one sample in a study of beta chain features in type 1 diabetes. All of the isolated RNA was reverse transcribed, so expressed TCRB transcripts were sequenced. The table came from immunoSEQ multiplex PCR; TCRdb's copy has only in-frame clones and leaves some out. The top ten hold roughly 0.06% of the sample, which has under 500,000 clones, roughly 31% seen once. Sequenced material: naive CD4+ T cells from blood. The receptors here all came from a man between 18 and 29 years old in good health.

The table lists this clone with a few counts. The rearrangement uses TRBV30 and TRBJ2-5, with 14 bases fitting TRBD2. V shed 1 base and J 3 bases; nucleotides not matched to a gene: 1. The CDR3 contains 15 residues. CDR1 and CDR2 from the germline V gene are GTSNPN and SVGIG (reference sequence). The CDR3 is CAWSEGLAGEETQYF. In DNA, the CDR3 is TGTGCCTGGAGTGAGGGACTAGCGGGAGAAGAGACCCAGTACTTC.

The rearrangement joins TRBV28 to TRBJ2-7; 10 nucleotides align to TRBD1. The germline CDR1 and CDR2 sequences are MDHEN and SYDVKM. V was pared by 7 bases and J by 4 bases, with 13 bases of the junction left unmatched. This CDR3 has 16 residues. CDR3 in DNA: TGTGCCAGCATCGGATTGGTGACAGGGGGCATGTACGAGCAGTACTTC. Translation: CASIGLVTGGMYEQYF.

CDR3 bases: TGTGCCAGCAGATATGGACAGTTTGTCTATGAGCAGTTCTTC. Translated, it gives CASRYGQFVYEQFF. V usage is TRBV5-6 and J usage is TRBJ2-1, with D perhaps TRBD1 (6 bases). The V end lost 5 bases, the J end lost 8 bases, and 17 bases lay between the germline ends. This CDR3 spans 14 amino acids. CDR1 and CDR2 from the germline V gene are SGHDT and YYEEEE.

The genes are TRBV28 and TRBJ1-2, with a weak D call TRBD1 (6 bases). Per germline, CDR1 MDHEN and CDR2 SYDVKM. V lost 5 bases to trimming and J lost 4 bases, with 20 bases between them. The CDR3 loop spans 16 amino acids. The chain's CDR3 is CASSTPERQAGYGYTF. CDR3 nucleotides: TGTGCCAGCAGTACCCCCGAACGACAGGCGGGCTATGGCTACACCTTC.

This clone has more than one count but fewer than ten. The chain joins TRBV30 to TRBJ2-2; possibly TRBD2 for D (5 bases). The CDR3 is 16 amino acids. Germline CDR1 is GTSNPN and CDR2 is SVGIG (reference sequence). The V end lost 3 bases, the J end lost 6 bases, and 20 bases lay between the germline ends. CDR3 nucleotides: TGTGCCTGGAGCGGATCGAGGAGTTTTAGCGCCGGGGAGCTGTTTTTT. Translation gives CAWSGSRSFSAGELFF.

In its sample, this clone was seen a few times. The J gene is TRBJ2-5, the V gene TRBV4-3, with D maybe TRBD2 (5 bases). Germline V gene sequence: CDR1 LGHNA, CDR2 YSLEER. The CDR3 runs 15 residues. Trimming removed 0 bases at V and 0 bases at J, with 8 bases between. The DNA of the CDR3 is TGCGCCAGCAGCCAAGATTTCGGGAACCAAGAGACCCAGTACTTC. Translating it yields CASSQDFGNQETQYF.

This clone was observed a handful of times. This rearrangement joins TRBV5-1 to TRBJ1-1; unclear D gene. This CDR3 has 15 amino acids. Trimming stripped 0 bases from V and 1 base from J, with 10 bases between. The germline V gene has CDR1 SGHRS and CDR2 YFSETQ. Here the CDR3 reads CASSLDPGSNTEAFF. The CDR3 DNA sequence: TGCGCCAGCAGCTTGGATCCGGGGTCGAACACTGAAGCTTTCTTT.

The sample holds a few counts of this clone. This sequence joins TRBV6-5 and TRBJ1-4, with TRBD1 as a possible D gene (6 bases). The CDR3 sequence is 15 residues long. Germline loops: CDR1 MNHEY, CDR2 SVGAGI. The ends were cut back, 2 bases at V and 7 bases at J, with 14 bases in the middle. The CDR3 DNA is TGTGCCAGCAGTTACAAAGGGAAGACAGGTGAAAAACTGTTTTTT. Encoded protein: CASSYKGKTGEKLFF.

The chain recombines TRBV9 with TRBJ1-3; D is unresolved. The CDR3 runs to 15 residues. CDR1 is SGDLS and CDR2 is YYNGEE in the germline V gene. Trimming stripped 3 bases from V and 0 bases from J, with 10 bases between. CDR3 sequence reads: CASSGTVPSGNTIYF. The CDR3 DNA is TGTGCCAGCAGCGGTACAGTGCCCTCTGGAAACACCATATATTTT.

The chain carries TRBV2 and TRBJ2-7, with a tentative D call TRBD1 (5 bases). Trimming shortened V by 5 bases and J by 2 bases, and 19 bases separated the two germline ends. The V gene's germline CDR1 is SNHLY and CDR2 FYNNEI. CDR3 length: 16 amino acids. In nucleotides, the CDR3 is TGTGCCAGCAGTCAGCGCCGAACACAGGCTACCTACGAGCAGTACTTC. This translates into CASSQRRTQATYEQYF.

This clone showed up just a few times. The chain has TRBV29-1 and TRBJ2-3; D not certain. CDR3 length equals 13 residues. Germline V gene data show CDR1 as SQVTM and CDR2 as ANQGSEA. The germline V and J ends were trimmed by 1 base and 2 bases, with 7 bases remaining between them. The CDR3 reads CSVEGSPTDTQYF. The CDR3 nucleotides are TGCAGCGTTGAAGGCAGTCCCACAGATACGCAGTATTTT.

This chain joins TRBV28 and TRBJ1-1; a weak D match, TRBD1 (5 bases). The CDR3 is made up of 14 amino acids. Trimming pared 6 bases from V and 4 bases from J, leaving 15 bases between. Germline V gene lookup returns CDR1 MDHEN and CDR2 SYDVKM. DNA of the CDR3: TGTGCCAGCAGCGGGACGGAGGGGTTCACTGAAGCTTTCTTT. Encoded protein: CASSGTEGFTEAFF.

This sequence joins TRBV5-1 and TRBJ2-1; 9 bases are shared with TRBD1. The germline gives CDR1 SGHRS, CDR2 YFSETQ. This CDR3 region has 15 residues. V lost 0 bases to trimming and J lost 4 bases; unmatched junction nucleotides: 2. The CDR3 DNA reads TGCGCCAGCAGCTTGGTCGGACAGGGGTACAATGAGCAGTTCTTC. Amino acids: CASSLVGQGYNEQFF.

The chain employs TRBV6-6 and TRBJ2-3, with D possibly matching TRBD1 (5 bases). The CDR3 contains 14 residues. Germline values: CDR1 MNHNY, CDR2 SVGAGI (reference sequence). V shed 6 bases and J shed 2 bases, with 12 bases lying between them. CDR3 residues: CASRETATTDTQYF. DNA of the CDR3: TGTGCCAGCAGGGAGACAGCCACCACAGATACGCAGTATTTT.

The V gene is TRBV18, the J gene TRBJ1-2, with D possibly being TRBD1 (6 bases). The germline CDR1 and CDR2 sequences are KGHSH and LQKENI. Trimming shortened V by 2 bases and J by 6 bases, and 16 bases separated the two germline ends. This CDR3 contains 15 residues. CDR3 bases: TGTGCCAGCTCACCAAGGGGGGCGCTGTGGAATGGCTACACCTTC. Amino acids: CASSPRGALWNGYTF.

The chain carries TRBV7-9 and TRBJ2-7, with a possible D match to TRBD2 (6 bases). The germline gives CDR1 SEHNR, CDR2 FQNEAQ (reference sequence). V was cut by 6 bases and J by 4 bases, with 22 bases left in between. The CDR3 is made up of 16 amino acids. The CDR3 sequence: CASSFVGRDFWYEQYF. In DNA form, the CDR3 reads TGTGCCAGCAGTTTTGTCGGGCGGGATTTCTGGTACGAGCAGTACTTC.

This sequence joins TRBV11-2 and TRBJ2-3; 8 bases agree with TRBD2. CDR1 SGHAT and CDR2 FQNNGV come from the germline V gene. The CDR3 is 15 amino acids. Losses at the gene ends were 2 bases for V and 4 bases for J; bases not matched to a gene: 5. The CDR3 here is CASSLSFGRADTQYF. CDR3 DNA: TGTGCCAGCAGCTTATCGTTCGGGAGGGCAGATACGCAGTATTTT.

Concerning this clone: Other DNA sequences in this specimen translate into the identical CDR3. The chain joins TRBV30 to TRBJ2-3; D remains ambiguous. This CDR3 contains 12 residues. The germline gives CDR1 GTSNPN, CDR2 SVGIG (reference sequence). Trimming pared 0 bases from V and 5 bases from J, leaving 6 bases between. The CDR3 DNA sequence: TGTGCCTGGAGTGTTGGTGGAGATACGCAGTATTTT. Protein: CAWSVGGDTQYF.